This T cell receptor (beta chain) emerged from a study of regulatory T cells in long-lasting Graves disease. The sample's time point: newly diagnosed GD, antithyroid drugs for less than 3 months. Following extraction of RNA from PBMCs, that RNA was used to make the TCR library. The CDR3 totals 13 residues. Germline loops: CDR1 LNHNV, CDR2 YYDKDF (reference sequence). The trim removed 2 bases at V and 5 bases at J, leaving 2 bases unmatched. Libraries of TCR beta came from iRepertoire HTBI primers plus Arm-PCR of CDR3 regions. TCRdb re-called the multiplex PCR reads with MiXCR, one entry per CDR3 protein. The top ten clones hold approximately 17% of a sample with approximately 400,000 distinct CDR3 sequences, about 12% of them seen once. This same sample was also taken into another study, of T cells in Graves' hyperthyroidism and ophthalmopathy. From that report: When the TCR CDR3 underwent first-round RT-PCR, the HTBI primer set was used.

The chain links TRBV15 to TRBJ1-1; TRBD1 matches 7 bases. The sample was peripheral blood mononuclear cells (PBMCs), taken at new diagnosis, from a patient treated with antithyroid drugs. This TCR was recovered from a woman under 30 with Graves disease. The DNA for the CDR3 is TGTGCCACCAGCAGAAAGACAGGGACTGAAGCTTTCTTT. As protein: CATSRKTGTEAFF.